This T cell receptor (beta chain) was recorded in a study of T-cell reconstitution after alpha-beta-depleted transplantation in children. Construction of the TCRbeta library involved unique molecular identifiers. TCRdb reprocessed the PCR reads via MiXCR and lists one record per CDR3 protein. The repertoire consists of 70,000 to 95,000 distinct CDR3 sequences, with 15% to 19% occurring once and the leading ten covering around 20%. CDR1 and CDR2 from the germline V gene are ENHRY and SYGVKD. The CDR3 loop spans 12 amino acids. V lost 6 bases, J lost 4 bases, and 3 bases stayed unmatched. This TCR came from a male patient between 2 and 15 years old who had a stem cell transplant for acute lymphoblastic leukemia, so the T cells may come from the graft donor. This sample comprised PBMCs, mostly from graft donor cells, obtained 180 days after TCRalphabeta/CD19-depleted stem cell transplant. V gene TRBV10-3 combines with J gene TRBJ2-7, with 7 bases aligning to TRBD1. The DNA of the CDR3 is TGTGCCATCAGGTCGGACAGGTACGAGCAGTACTTC. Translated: CAIRSDRYEQYF.